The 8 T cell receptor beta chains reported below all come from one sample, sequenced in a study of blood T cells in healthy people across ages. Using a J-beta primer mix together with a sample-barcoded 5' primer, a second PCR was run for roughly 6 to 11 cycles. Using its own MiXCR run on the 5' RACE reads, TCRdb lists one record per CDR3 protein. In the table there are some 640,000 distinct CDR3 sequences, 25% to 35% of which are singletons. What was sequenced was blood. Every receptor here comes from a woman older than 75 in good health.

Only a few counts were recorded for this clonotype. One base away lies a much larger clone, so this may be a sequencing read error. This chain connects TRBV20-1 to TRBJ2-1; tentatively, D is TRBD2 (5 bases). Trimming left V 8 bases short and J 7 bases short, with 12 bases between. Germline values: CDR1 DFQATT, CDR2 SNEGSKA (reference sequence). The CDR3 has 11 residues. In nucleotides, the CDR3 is TGCAGTACTATACGGGGTAATGAGCAGTTCTTC. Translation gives CSTIRGNEQFF.

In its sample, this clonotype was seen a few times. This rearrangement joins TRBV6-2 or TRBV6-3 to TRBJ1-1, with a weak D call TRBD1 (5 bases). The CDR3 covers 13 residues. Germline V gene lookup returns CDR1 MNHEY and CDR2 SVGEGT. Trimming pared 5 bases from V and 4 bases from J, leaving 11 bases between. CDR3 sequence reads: CASSPTESTEAFF. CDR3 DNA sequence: TGTGCCAGCAGTCCGACAGAGTCCACTGAAGCTTTCTTT.

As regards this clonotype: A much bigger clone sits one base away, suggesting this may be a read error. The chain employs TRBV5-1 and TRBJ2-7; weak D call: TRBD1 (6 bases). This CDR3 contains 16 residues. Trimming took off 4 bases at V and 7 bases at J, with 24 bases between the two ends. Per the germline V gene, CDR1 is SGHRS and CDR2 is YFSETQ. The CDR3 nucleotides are TGCGCCAGCAGCGTTAAGACAGGTTCTTCCTACAATGAGCAGTACTTC. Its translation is CASSVKTGSSYNEQYF.

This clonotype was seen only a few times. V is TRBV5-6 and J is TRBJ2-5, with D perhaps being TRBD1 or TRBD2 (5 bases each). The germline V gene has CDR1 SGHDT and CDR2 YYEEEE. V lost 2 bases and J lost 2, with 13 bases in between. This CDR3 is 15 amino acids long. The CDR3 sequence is CASSFLGPQQETQYF. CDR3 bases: TGTGCCAGCAGCTTCTTGGGACCACAACAAGAGACCCAGTACTTC.

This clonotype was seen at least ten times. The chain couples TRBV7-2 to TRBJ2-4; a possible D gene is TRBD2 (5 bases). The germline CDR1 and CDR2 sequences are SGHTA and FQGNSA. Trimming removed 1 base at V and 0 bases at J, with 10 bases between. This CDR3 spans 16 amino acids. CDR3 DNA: TGTGCCAGCAGCTTAGGGACTTTACTAGCCAAAAACATTCAGTACTTC. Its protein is CASSLGTLLAKNIQYF. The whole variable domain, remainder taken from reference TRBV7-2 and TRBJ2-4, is GAGVSQSPSNKVTEKGKDVELRCDPISGHTALYWYRQSLGQGLEFLIYFQGNSAPDKSGLPSDRFSAERTGGSVSTLTIQRTQQEDSAVYLCASSLGTLLAKNIQYFGAGTRLSVL.

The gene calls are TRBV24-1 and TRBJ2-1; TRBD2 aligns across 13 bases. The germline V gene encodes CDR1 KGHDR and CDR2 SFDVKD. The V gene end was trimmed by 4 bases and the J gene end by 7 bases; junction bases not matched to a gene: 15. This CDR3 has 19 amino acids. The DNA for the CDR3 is TGTGCCACCAGTGACCATGGACTAGCGGGGGCTGGGCTAGTAAATGAGCAGTTCTTC. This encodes CATSDHGLAGAGLVNEQFF.

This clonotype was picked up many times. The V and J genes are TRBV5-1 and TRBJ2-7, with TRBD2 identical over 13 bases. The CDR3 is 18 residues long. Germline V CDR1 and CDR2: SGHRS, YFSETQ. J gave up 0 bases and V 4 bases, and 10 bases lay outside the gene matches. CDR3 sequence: CASSLGLAGARSSYEQYF. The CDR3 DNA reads TGCGCCAGCAGCCTTGGACTAGCGGGAGCCAGGAGCTCCTACGAGCAGTACTTC. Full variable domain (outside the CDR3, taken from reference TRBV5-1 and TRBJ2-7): KAGVTQTPRYLIKTRGQQVTLSCSPISGHRSVSWYQQTPGQGLQFLFEYFSETQRNKGNFPGRFSGRQFSNSRSEMNVSTLELGDSALYLCASSLGLAGARSSYEQYFGPGTRLTVT.

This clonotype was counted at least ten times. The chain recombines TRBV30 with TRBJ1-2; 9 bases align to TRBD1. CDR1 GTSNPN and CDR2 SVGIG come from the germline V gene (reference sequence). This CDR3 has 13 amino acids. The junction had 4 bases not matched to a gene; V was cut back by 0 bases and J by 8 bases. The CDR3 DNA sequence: TGTGCCTGGAGTGTAACAGGGGGCGAGGGCTACACCTTC. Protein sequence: CAWSVTGGEGYTF. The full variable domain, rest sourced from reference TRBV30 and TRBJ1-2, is SQTIHQWPATLVQPVGSPLSLECTVEGTSNPNLYWYRQAAGRGLQLLFYSVGIGQISSEVPQNLSASRPQDRQFILSSKKLLLSDSGFYLCAWSVTGGEGYTFGSGTRLTVV.